The 11 T cell receptor beta chains given below trace back to one sample, sequenced in a study of blood T cell repertoires in COVID-19. Assay used: immunoSEQ multiplex PCR; TCRdb lists only in-frame clones, some missing. The sample consists of approximately 240,000 clones, 80% to 85% of them appearing once. The specimen sequenced was peripheral blood. These receptors all come from a woman younger than 45 who had recovered from COVID-19.

The V gene is TRBV19, the J gene TRBJ1-5; 8 bases map to TRBD1. CDR3 length: 15 amino acids. The germline CDR1 and CDR2 sequences are LNHDA and SQIVND (reference sequence). V was pared by 1 base and J by 7 bases, with 6 bases of the junction left unmatched. The DNA of the CDR3 is TGTGCCAGTAGTATAGGCGGACAGGGTAGGCAGCCCCAGCATTTT. This sequence encodes CASSIGGQGRQPQHF.

V is TRBV2 and J is TRBJ2-1, with D tentatively TRBD1 (5 bases). Germline V CDR1 and CDR2: SNHLY, FYNNEI. This CDR3 is built from 13 residues. With 6 bases removed from V and 6 bases from J, the gap between germline ends came to 12 bases. The chain's CDR3 is CASRGEGPNEQFF. CDR3 DNA: TGTGCCAGCAGAGGGGAAGGGCCCAATGAGCAGTTCTTC.

The V and J genes are TRBV5-1 and TRBJ2-5, with 9 bases identical to TRBD2. CDR1 is SGHRS and CDR2 is YFSETQ in the germline V gene. This CDR3 has 15 amino acids. The V segment lost 1 base and the J segment 4 bases; nucleotides outside the gene matches: 5. The CDR3 region is CASSLLAGSGETQYF. The DNA for the CDR3 is TGCGCCAGCAGCTTGCTAGCGGGGTCCGGAGAGACCCAGTACTTC.

CDR3 loop: CASSPYPGLGDTQYF. The CDR3 nucleotides are TGTGCCAGCAGCCCCTACCCGGGACTAGGAGATACGCAGTATTTT. This sequence joins TRBV7-2 and TRBJ2-3; 8 bases line up with TRBD2. Per germline, CDR1 SGHTA and CDR2 FQGNSA. The length of the CDR3 is 15 residues. J was trimmed by 5 bases and V by 5 bases; bases with no gene match: 9.

V usage is TRBV4-2 and J usage is TRBJ2-2; 9 bases align to TRBD2. J lost 3 bases, V lost 2 bases, and 4 bases had no gene match. The CDR3 covers 16 residues. Per germline, CDR1 LGHNA and CDR2 YNFKEQ. CDR3 sequence reads: CASSQPSGTYTGELFF. DNA for the CDR3: TGTGCCAGCAGCCAACCTAGCGGGACCTACACCGGGGAGCTGTTTTTT.

This rearrangement joins TRBV28 to TRBJ1-1; a weak D match, TRBD1 (5 bases). The germline V and J ends were trimmed by 4 bases and 5 bases, with 20 bases remaining between them. Germline-derived CDR1 and CDR2 are MDHEN and SYDVKM. This CDR3 contains 16 residues. The CDR3 protein is CASSSVGGGLETEAFF. Here the CDR3 DNA reads TGTGCCAGCAGTTCCGTTGGTGGGGGGTTAGAGACTGAAGCTTTCTTT.

The chain recombines TRBV6-5 with TRBJ1-2, with D maybe TRBD1 (5 bases). Germline V gene data show CDR1 as MNHEY and CDR2 as SVGAGI. V was trimmed by 5 bases and J by 4 bases, leaving 14 bases between them. CDR3 length equals 14 residues. The CDR3 nucleotides are TGTGCCAGCAGTCCCTGGGGGGAGGGCTATGGCTACACCTTC. It yields the protein CASSPWGEGYGYTF.

This chain uses TRBV7-8 with TRBJ2-1; 8 positions agree with TRBD1. CDR3 length: 16 amino acids. Unmatched junction bases numbered 8, after V lost 5 bases and J lost 2 bases. Germline CDR1 SGHVS, CDR2 FQNEAQ. CDR3 protein: CASSLPRDRPYNEQFF. The CDR3 DNA reads as TGTGCCAGCAGCCTGCCCCGGGACAGGCCCTACAATGAGCAGTTCTTC.

V usage is TRBV29-1 and J usage is TRBJ1-2, with D perhaps matching TRBD1 (5 bases). The V gene's germline CDR1 is SQVTM and CDR2 ANQGSEA. V was cut by 1 base and J by 4 bases, with 16 bases left in between. The CDR3 totals 15 residues. In DNA form, the CDR3 reads TGCAGCGTTGAAGGGGGTATCGGAGGGGTCTATGGCTACACCTTC. Its translation is CSVEGGIGGVYGYTF.

The chain employs TRBV1 and TRBJ1-6; TRBD1, the table's D call, was not compared with the DNA. TRBV1 is annotated as a pseudogene. CDR3 length equals 14 residues. CDR3 protein: CTSSQGRGSSPLHF. The CDR3, as DNA: TGCACCAGCAGCCAAGGCAGGGGTTCGTCACCCCTCCACTTT.

The V call is TRBV7-8, the J call TRBJ2-5; D ambiguous. Per germline, CDR1 SGHVS and CDR2 FQNEAQ. The CDR3 covers 15 residues. V was cut by 1 base and J by 2 bases, with 11 bases left in between. CDR3 DNA sequence: TGTGCCAGCAGCTTAGTGGCCCCGCCGCAAGAGACCCAGTACTTC. Its translation: CASSLVAPPQETQYF.